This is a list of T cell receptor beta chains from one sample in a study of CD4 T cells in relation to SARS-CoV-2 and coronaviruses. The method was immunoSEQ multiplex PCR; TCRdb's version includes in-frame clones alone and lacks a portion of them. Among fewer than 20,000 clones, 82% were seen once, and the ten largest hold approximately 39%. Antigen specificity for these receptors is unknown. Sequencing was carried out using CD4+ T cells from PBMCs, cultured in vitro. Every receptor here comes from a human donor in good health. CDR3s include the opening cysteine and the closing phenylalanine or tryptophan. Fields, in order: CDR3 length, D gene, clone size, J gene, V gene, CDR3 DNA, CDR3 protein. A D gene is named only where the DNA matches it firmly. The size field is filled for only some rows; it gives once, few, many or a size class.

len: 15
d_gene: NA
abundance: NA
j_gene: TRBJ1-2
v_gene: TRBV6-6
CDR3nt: TGTGCCAGCACTACGGAGCGGGGGGCTGGTTATGGCTACACCTTC
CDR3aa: CASTTERGAGYGYTF

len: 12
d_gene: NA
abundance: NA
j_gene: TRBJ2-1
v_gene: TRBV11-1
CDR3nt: TGTGCCAGCAGCCCAGGGGTACAGGAGCAGTTCTTC
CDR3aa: CASSPGVQEQFF

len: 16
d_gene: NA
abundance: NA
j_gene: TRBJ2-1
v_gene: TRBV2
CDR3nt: TGTGCCAGCACCCTCGTGGGGGATATATTTTACAATGAGCAGTTCTTC
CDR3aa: CASTLVGDIFYNEQFF

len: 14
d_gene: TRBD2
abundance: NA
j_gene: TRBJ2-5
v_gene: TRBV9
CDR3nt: TGTGCCAGCAGCGTAGAGGTAGCGGGAGAGACCCAGTACTTC
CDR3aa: CASSVEVAGETQYF

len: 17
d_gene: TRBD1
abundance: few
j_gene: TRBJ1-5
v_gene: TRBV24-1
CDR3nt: TGTGCCACCAGTGGGGGGACAGGGACCTATGGCAATCAGCCCCAGCATTTT
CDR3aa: CATSGGTGTYGNQPQHF

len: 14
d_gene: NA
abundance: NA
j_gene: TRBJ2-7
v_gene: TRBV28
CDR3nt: TGTGCCAGCAATCCGGGCCTTGGATACTACGAGCAGTACTTC
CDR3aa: CASNPGLGYYEQYF

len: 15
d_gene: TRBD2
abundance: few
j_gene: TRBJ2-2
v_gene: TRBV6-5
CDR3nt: TGTGCCAGCAGTTACCTCACCGGGGGGAAGGAAAAGCTGTTTTTT
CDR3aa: CASSYLTGGKEKLFF

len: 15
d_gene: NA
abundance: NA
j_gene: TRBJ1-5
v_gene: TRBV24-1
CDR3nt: TGTGCCACCAGCCCGGGGGGCGCGTGGAATCAGCCCCAGCATTTT
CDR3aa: CATSPGGAWNQPQHF

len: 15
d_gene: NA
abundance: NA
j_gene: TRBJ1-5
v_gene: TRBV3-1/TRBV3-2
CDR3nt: TGTGCCAGCAGCCAAGTTAAGAGGAAGCATCAGCCCCAGCATTTT
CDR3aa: CASSQVKRKHQPQHF

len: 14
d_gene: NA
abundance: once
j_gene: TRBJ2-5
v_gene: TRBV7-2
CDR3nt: TGTGCCAGCAGCATAGGACATGCCCAAGAGACCCAGTACTTC
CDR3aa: CASSIGHAQETQYF

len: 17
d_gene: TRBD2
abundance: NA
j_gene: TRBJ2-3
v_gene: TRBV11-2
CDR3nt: TGTGCCAGCAGCCAAGGGACTAGCCTGGGAAGCACAGATACGCAGTATTTT
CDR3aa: CASSQGTSLGSTDTQYF

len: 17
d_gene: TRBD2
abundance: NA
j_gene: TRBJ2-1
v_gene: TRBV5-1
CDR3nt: TGCGCCAGCAGCTTAGGAGCGGGAGGGCCCATGGGCAATGAGCAGTTCTTC
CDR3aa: CASSLGAGGPMGNEQFF

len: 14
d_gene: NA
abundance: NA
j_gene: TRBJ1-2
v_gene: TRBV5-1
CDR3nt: TGCGCCAGCAGCCCAGACCCGGGCCCCGGGGACTACACCTTC
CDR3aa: CASSPDPGPGDYTF

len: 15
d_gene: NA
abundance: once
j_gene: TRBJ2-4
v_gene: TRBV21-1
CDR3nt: TGTGCCAGCAGCAAAGCGGCAGGGGGCAGGAACATTCAGTACTTC
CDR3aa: CASSKAAGGRNIQYF

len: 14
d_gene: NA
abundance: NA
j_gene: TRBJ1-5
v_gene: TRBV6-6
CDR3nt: TGTGCCGCGGGCAGGAGGCAGGGAAATCAGCCCCAGCATTTT
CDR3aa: CAAGRRQGNQPQHF

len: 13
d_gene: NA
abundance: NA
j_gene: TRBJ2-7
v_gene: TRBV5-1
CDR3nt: TGCGCCAGCAGCTTGGGGCAGATCTACGAGCAGTACTTC
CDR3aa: CASSLGQIYEQYF

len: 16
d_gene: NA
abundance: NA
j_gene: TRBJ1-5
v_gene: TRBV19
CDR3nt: TGTGCCAGTAGTAGAGGATTGGGTCGGTCTTTTTGGCCCCAGCATTTT
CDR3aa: CASSRGLGRSFWPQHF

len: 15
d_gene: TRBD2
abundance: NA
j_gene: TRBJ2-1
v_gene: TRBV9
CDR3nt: TGTGCCAGCAGCGGAAGTAGCGGGAGGGCTCGGGAGCAGTTCTTC
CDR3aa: CASSGSSGRAREQFF

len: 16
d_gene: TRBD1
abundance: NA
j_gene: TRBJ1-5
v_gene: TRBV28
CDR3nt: TGTGCCAGCGGAACACTCGGACAGGGGGGGAGTCAGCCCCAGCATTTT
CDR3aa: CASGTLGQGGSQPQHF

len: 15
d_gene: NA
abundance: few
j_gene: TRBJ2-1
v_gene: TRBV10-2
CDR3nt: TGCGCCAGCAGTGATTCTGGCGGAACATACAATGAGCAGTTCTTC
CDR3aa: CASSDSGGTYNEQFF

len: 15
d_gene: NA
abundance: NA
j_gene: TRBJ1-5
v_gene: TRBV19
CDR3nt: TGTGCCAGTAGTATGGGGCAGCTACTGAATCAGCCCCAGCATTTT
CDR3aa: CASSMGQLLNQPQHF

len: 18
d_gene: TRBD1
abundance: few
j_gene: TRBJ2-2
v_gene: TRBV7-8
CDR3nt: TGTGCCAGCAGCCCCGGAGGGACAGGGGTTTTTTACACCGGGGAGCTGTTTTTT
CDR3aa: CASSPGGTGVFYTGELFF

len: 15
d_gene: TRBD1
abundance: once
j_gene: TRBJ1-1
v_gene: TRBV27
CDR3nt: TGTGCCAGCAGTATATTACAGGGGTCGGACACTGAAGCTTTCTTT
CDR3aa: CASSILQGSDTEAFF

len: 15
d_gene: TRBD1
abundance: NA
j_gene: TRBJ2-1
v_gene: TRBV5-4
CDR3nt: TGTGCCAGCAGCTTGGCCAGGGGGCCATACAATGAGCAGTTCTTC
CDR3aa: CASSLARGPYNEQFF

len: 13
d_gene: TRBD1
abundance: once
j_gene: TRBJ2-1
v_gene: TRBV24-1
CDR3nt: TGTGCCACCAGTGATCCCCTAGGGACAGAGGAGTTCTTC
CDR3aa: CATSDPLGTEEFF

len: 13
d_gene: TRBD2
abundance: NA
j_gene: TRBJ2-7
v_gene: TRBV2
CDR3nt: TGTGCCAGCAGAAGGGAGCGGGACTACGAGCAGTACTTC
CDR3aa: CASRRERDYEQYF

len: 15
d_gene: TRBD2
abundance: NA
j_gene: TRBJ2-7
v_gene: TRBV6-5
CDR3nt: TGTGCCAGCAGTTATGACGGGGGGAGCTCCTACGAGCAGTACTTC
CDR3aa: CASSYDGGSSYEQYF

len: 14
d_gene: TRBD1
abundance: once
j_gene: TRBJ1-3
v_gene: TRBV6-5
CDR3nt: TGTGCCAGCAGCTTACAGGGGGCTGGAAACACCATATATTTT
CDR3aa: CASSLQGAGNTIYF